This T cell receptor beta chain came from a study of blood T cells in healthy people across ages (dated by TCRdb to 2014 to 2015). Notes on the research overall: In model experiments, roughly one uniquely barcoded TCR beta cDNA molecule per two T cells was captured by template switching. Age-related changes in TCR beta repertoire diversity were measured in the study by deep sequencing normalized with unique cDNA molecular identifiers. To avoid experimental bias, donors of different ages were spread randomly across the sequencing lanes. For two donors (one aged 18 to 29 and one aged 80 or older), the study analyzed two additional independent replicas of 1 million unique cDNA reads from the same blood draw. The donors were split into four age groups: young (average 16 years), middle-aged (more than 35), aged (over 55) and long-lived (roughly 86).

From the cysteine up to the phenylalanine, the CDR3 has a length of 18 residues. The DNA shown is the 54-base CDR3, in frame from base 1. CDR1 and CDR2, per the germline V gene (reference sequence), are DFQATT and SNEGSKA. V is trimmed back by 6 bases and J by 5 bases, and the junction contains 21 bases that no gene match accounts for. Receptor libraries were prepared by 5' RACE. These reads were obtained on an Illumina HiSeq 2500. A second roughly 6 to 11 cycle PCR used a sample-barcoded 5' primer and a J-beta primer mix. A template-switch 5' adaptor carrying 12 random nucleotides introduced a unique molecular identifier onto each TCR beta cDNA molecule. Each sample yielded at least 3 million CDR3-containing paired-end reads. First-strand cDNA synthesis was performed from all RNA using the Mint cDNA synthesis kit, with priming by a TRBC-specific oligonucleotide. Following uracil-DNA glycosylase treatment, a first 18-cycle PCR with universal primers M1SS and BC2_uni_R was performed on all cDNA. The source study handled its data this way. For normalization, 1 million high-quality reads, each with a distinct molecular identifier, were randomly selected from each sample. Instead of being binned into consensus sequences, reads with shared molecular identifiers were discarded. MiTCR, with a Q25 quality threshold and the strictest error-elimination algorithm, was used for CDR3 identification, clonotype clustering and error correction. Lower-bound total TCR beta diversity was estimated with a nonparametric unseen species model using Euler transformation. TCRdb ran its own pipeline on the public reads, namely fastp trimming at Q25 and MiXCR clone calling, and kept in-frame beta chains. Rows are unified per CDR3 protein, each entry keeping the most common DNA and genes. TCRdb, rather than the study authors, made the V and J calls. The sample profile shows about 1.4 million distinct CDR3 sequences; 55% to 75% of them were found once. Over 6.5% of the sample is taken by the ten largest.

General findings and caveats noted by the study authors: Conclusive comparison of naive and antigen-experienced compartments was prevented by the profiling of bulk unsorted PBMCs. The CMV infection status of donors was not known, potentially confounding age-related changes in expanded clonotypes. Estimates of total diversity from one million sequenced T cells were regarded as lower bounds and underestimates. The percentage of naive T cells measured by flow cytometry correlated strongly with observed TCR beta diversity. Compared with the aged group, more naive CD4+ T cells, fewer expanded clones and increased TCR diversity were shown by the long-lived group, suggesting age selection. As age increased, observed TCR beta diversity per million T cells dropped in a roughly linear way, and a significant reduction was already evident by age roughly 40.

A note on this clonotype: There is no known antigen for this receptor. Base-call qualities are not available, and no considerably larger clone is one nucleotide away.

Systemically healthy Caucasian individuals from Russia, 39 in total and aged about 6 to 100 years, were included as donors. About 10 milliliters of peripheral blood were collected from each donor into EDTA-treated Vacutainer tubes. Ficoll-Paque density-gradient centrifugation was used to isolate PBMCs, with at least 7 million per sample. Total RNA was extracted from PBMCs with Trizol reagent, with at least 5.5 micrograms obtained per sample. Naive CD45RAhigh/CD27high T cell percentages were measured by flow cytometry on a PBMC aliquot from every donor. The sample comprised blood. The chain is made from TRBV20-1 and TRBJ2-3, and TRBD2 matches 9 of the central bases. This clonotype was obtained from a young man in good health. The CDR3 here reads CSAASPASGVVELDTQYF. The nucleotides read TGCAGTGCCGCGTCCCCTGCTAGCGGGGTTGTAGAATTAGATACGCAGTATTTT.